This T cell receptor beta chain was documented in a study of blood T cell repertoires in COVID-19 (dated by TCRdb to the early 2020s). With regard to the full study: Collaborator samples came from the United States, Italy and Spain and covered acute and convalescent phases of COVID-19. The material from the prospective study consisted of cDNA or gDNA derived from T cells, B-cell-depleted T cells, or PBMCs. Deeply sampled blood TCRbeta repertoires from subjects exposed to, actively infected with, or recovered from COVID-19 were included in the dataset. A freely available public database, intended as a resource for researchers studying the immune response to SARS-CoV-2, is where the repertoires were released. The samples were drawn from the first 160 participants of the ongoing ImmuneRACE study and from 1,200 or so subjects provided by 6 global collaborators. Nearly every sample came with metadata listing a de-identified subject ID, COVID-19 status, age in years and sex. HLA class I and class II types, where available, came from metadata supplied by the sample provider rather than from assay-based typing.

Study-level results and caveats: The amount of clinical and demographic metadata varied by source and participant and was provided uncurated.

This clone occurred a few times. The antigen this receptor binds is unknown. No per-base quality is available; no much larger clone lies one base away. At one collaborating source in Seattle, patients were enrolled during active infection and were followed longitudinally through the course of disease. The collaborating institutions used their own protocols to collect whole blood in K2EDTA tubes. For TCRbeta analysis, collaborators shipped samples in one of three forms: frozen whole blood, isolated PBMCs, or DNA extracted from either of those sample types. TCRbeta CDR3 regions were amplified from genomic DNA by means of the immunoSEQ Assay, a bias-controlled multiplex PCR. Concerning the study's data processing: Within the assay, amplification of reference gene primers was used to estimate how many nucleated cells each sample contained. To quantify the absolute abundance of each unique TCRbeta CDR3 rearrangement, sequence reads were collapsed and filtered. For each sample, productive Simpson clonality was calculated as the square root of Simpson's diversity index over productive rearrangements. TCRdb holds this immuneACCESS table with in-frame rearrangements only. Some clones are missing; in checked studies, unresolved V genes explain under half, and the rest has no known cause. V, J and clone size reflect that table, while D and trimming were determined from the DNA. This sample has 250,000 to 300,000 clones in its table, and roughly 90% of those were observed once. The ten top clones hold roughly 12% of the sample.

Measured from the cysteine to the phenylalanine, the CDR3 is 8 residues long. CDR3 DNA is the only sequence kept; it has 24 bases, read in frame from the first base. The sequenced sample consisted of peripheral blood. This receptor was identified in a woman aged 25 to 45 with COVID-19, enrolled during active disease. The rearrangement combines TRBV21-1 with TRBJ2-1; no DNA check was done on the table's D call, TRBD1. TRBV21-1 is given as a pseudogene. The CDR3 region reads CASNMQFF. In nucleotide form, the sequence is TGTGCCAGCAACATGCAGTTCTTC.